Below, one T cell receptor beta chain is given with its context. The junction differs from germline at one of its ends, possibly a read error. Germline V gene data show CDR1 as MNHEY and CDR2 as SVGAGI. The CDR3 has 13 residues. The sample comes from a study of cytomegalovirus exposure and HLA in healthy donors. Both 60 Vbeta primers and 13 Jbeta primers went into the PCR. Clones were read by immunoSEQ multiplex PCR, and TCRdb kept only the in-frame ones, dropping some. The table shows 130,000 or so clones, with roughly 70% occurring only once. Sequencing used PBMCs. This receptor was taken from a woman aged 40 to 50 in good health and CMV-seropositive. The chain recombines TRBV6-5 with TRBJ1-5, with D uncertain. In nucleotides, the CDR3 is TGTGCCAGCAGAGGAGGTTTCGGTCAGCCCCAGAATTTT. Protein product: CASRGGFGQPQNF.